These T cell receptor beta chains were read from a single sample in a study of CD8 T cells in Susac syndrome. One entry per CDR3 protein results from TCRdb running MiXCR on the immunoSEQ multiplex PCR reads. Of around 100,000 distinct CDR3 sequences in the sample, nearly 97% were seen once. Sequencing was done on a sample of CD8+ T cells from PBMCs. The origin of the receptors is a human donor with Susac syndrome. Each CDR3 is given with its conserved first and last residue. A D gene is named only where the DNA matches it firmly. Not every row has a clone size; where given, it reads once, few, many or a size class.

V: TRBV5-6
size: -
J: TRBJ2-3
D: TRBD2
DNA: TGTGCCAGCAGCTTGGAGCGGGAGTACACAGATACGCAGTATTTT
CDR3: CASSLEREYTDTQYF

V: TRBV2
size: -
J: TRBJ2-5
D: -
DNA: TGTGCCAGCAGTAAGGGGTACCAAGAGACCCAGTACTTC
CDR3: CASSKGYQETQYF

V: TRBV6-1
size: -
J: TRBJ2-5
D: -
DNA: TGTGCCAGCAGTCCAAGAAATCCGAGGGCGGGGCGGGAGACCCAGTACTTC
CDR3: CASSPRNPRAGRETQYF

V: TRBV5-1
size: -
J: TRBJ2-4
D: TRBD1
DNA: TGCGCCAGCAGTTCCGACAGGGGGGGCATTCAGTACTTC
CDR3: CASSSDRGGIQYF

V: TRBV20-1
size: -
J: TRBJ1-1
D: -
DNA: TGCAGTGCTGACACTGAAGCTTTCTTT
CDR3: CSADTEAFF

V: TRBV13
size: -
J: TRBJ2-2
D: TRBD2
DNA: TGTGCCAGCAGCAGCGGGGGGCTCCAGAACACCGGGGAGCTGTTTTTT
CDR3: CASSSGGLQNTGELFF

V: TRBV25-1
size: -
J: TRBJ1-4
D: -
DNA: TGTGCCAGCAGTGAAGGGGGGAGGAGGACCCTGTTTTTT
CDR3: CASSEGGRRTLFF

V: TRBV7-2
size: -
J: TRBJ2-5
D: -
DNA: TGTGCCAGCAGCTTAGGGGGCGGCGGGGAGACCCAGTACTTC
CDR3: CASSLGGGGETQYF

V: TRBV27
size: -
J: TRBJ1-2
D: -
DNA: TGTGCCAGCAGCCCCAGGGGCTATGGCTACACCTTC
CDR3: CASSPRGYGYTF

V: TRBV3-1
size: -
J: TRBJ2-2
D: -
DNA: TGTGCCAGCAGACCCGGGACTGACACCGGGGAGCTGTTTTTT
CDR3: CASRPGTDTGELFF

V: TRBV29-1
size: -
J: TRBJ2-5
D: TRBD2
DNA: TGCAGCGTTGGGGTTAGCGGGGGCCAAGAGACCCAGTACTTC
CDR3: CSVGVSGGQETQYF

V: TRBV5-4
size: -
J: TRBJ2-5
D: -
DNA: TGTGCCAGCAGCCAAGAGGTCGAGACCCAGTACTTC
CDR3: CASSQEVETQYF

V: TRBV25-1
size: -
J: TRBJ1-1
D: -
DNA: TGTGCCAGCACCTGGGGGACGAACACTGAAGCTTTCTTT
CDR3: CASTWGTNTEAFF

V: TRBV6-1
size: -
J: TRBJ2-5
D: -
DNA: TGTGCCAGCACCTCCCGAGGGACCGCGTACCAGCAAGAGACCCAGTACTTC
CDR3: CASTSRGTAYQQETQYF

V: TRBV29-1
size: -
J: TRBJ2-3
D: -
DNA: TGCAGCGTCCGGGGGACCCACACAGATACGCAGTATTTT
CDR3: CSVRGTHTDTQYF

V: TRBV20-1
size: -
J: TRBJ1-5
D: -
DNA: TGCAGTGCCAGCCAACCCAATCAGCCCCAGCATTTT
CDR3: CSASQPNQPQHF

V: TRBV29-1
size: -
J: TRBJ2-1
D: -
DNA: TGCAGCGTTTCCGAGCACAATGAGCAGTTCTTC
CDR3: CSVSEHNEQFF

V: TRBV28
size: once
J: TRBJ1-2
D: -
DNA: TGTGCCAGCAGTTCGGAGGTTGGCTACACCTTC
CDR3: CASSSEVGYTF

V: TRBV13
size: once
J: TRBJ2-7
D: -
DNA: TGTGCCAGCAGCTTAGTAGCAGAATCCTACGAGCAGTACTTC
CDR3: CASSLVAESYEQYF

V: TRBV12-3/TRBV12-4
size: few
J: TRBJ1-2
D: -
DNA: TGTGCCAGCAGTTTAGCAGGGCCGACCTATGGCTACACCTTC
CDR3: CASSLAGPTYGYTF

V: TRBV29-1
size: -
J: TRBJ2-1
D: -
DNA: TGCAGCGTTGAAGGCATTTCCAATGAGCAGTTCTTC
CDR3: CSVEGISNEQFF

V: TRBV20-1
size: -
J: TRBJ2-3
D: TRBD1
DNA: TGCAGTGCTAGAAGGACAGGGGAGAGCACAGATACGCAGTATTTT
CDR3: CSARRTGESTDTQYF